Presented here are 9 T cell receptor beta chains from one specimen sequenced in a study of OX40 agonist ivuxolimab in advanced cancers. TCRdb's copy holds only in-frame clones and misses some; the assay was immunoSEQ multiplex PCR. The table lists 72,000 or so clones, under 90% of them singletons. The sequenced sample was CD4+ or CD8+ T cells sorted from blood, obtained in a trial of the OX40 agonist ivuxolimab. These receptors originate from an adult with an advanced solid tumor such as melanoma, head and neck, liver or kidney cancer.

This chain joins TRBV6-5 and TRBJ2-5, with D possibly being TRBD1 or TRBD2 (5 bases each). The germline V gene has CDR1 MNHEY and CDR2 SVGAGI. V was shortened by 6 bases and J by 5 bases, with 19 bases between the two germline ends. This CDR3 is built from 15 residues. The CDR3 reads CASSAWDPRRETQYF. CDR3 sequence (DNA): TGTGCCAGCAGCGCATGGGACCCCCGAAGGGAGACCCAGTACTTC.

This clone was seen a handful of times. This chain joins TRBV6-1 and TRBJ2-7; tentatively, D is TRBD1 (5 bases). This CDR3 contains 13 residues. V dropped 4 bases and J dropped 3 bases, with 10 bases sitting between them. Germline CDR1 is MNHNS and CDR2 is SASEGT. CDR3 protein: CASSVTGFYEQYV. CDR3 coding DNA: TGTGCCAGCAGTGTTACAGGATTCTACGAGCAGTACGTC.

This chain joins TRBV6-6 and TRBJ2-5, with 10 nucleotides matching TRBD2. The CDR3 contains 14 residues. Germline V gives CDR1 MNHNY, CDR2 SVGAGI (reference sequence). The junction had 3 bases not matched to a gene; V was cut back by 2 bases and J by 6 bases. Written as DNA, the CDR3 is TGTGCCAGCAGTTACGGGACTAGCGACCAGACCCAGTACTTC. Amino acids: CASSYGTSDQTQYF.

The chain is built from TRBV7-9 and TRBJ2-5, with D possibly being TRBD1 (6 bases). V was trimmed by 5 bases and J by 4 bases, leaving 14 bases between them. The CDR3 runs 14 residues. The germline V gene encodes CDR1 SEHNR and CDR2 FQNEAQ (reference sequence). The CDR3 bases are TGTGCCAGCAGCGTGATAGGGGGTACAGAGACCCAGTACTTC. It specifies CASSVIGGTETQYF. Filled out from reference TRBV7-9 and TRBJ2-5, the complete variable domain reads DTGVSQNPRHKITKRGQNVTFRCDPISEHNRLYWYRQTLGQGPEFLTYFQNEAQLEKSRLLSDRFSAERPKGSFSTLEIQRTEQGDSAMYLCASSVIGGTETQYFGPGTRLLVL.

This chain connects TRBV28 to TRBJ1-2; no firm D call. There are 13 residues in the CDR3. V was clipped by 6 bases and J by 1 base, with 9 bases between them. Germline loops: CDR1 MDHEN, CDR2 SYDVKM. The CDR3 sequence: CASRGNFNYGYTF. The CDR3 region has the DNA TGTGCCAGCAGGGGAAACTTTAACTATGGCTACACCTTC.

The DNA for the CDR3 is TGTGCCAGCAGCTTATTAAGTGGGAGGGCCTACGAGCAGTACTTC. Translating gives CASSLLSGRAYEQYF. The rearrangement uses TRBV7-6 and TRBJ2-7; 7 nucleotides align to TRBD2. Germline V gene lookup returns CDR1 SGHVS and CDR2 FNYEAQ. The CDR3 is 15 residues long. The trim removed 2 bases at V and 2 bases at J, leaving 6 bases unmatched. Based on the CDR3 plus reference TRBV7-6 and TRBJ2-7, the full variable domain is GAGVSQSPRYKVTKRGQDVALRCDPISGHVSLYWYRQALGQGPEFLTYFNYEAQQDKSGLPNDRFSAERPEGSISTLTIQRTEQRDSAMYRCASSLLSGRAYEQYFGPGTRLTVT.

CDR3 region: CASSLTSGASYNEQFF. As DNA, the CDR3 is TGCGCCAGCAGCTTGACTAGCGGGGCCTCCTACAATGAGCAGTTCTTC. The rearrangement links TRBV5-1 to TRBJ2-1, with 10 bases that match TRBD2. The CDR3 contains 16 residues. The germline V gene encodes CDR1 SGHRS and CDR2 YFSETQ. V lost 1 base and J lost 0; bases outside the gene matches: 1.

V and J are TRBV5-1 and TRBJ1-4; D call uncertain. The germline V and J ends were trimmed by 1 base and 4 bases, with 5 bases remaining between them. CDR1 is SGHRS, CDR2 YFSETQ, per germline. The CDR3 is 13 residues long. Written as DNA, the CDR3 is TGCGCCAGCAGCTTGCAGTATAATGAAAAACTGTTTTTT. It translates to CASSLQYNEKLFF.

CDR3 in amino acids: CASSFLSASSGANVLTF. CDR3 sequence (DNA): TGTGCCAGCAGCTTCCTTTCGGCCAGCTCTGGGGCCAACGTCCTGACTTTC. This chain uses TRBV11-2 with TRBJ2-6; D gene unclear. Trimming stripped 3 bases from V and 0 bases from J, with 12 bases between. The CDR3 is 17 residues long. In germline, CDR1 is SGHAT, CDR2 FQNNGV.